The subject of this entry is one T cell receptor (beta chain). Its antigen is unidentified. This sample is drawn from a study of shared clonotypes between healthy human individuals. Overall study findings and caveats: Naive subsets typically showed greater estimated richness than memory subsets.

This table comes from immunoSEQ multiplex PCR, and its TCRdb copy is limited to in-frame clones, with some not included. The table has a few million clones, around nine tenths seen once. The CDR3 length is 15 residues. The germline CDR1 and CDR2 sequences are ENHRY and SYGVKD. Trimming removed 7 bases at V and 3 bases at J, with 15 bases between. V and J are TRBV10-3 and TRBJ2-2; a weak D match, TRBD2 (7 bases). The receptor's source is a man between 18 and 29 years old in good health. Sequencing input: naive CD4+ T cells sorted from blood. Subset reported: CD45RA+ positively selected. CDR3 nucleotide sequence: TGTGCCATCACCAACCAAGGGGGGGACACCGGGGAGCTGTTTTTT. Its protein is CAITNQGGDTGELFF.